Reported below is one T cell receptor beta chain. Its target is not known. The sample belongs to a study of cytomegalovirus exposure and HLA in healthy donors. Study at large: The platform used for the 120 validation repertoires matched that of the 600 to 800 first-cohort repertoires, a later analysis reported.

The CDR3 spans 14 residues. The germline V gene encodes CDR1 MNHNY and CDR2 SVGAGI (reference sequence). Deletions cut 4 bases from V and 7 bases from J, with 17 bases between. It was the approximately 120-subject validation cohort, separate from the roughly 700-subject first cohort, to which the donors belonged. Assay: immunoSEQ multiplex PCR; the TCRdb copy retains only in-frame clones and omits some. The sample carries some 72,000 clones, about 96% recorded once. General study results and limits: Despite most TCR sequences being rare, some public TCRs occurred in many donors. A later analysis found first-cohort TCR clusters tended to co-occur in the 90 to 150 validation repertoires.

The V call is TRBV6-6, the J call TRBJ2-7; D might be TRBD2 (5 bases). The source material was PBMCs. The origin of this receptor is a man between 18 and 35 years old in good health and CMV-seropositive. The CDR3 loop is CASSFRAQRQEQYF. The CDR3 DNA is TGTGCCAGCAGTTTCCGGGCCCAGCGGCAAGAGCAGTACTTC.